This entry lists 21 T cell receptor beta chains sequenced from one sample in a study of T cell repertoires in cytomegalovirus infection. TCRdb processed the reads anew with MiXCR; each CDR3 protein has one entry. The profile shows under 300,000 distinct CDR3 sequences, roughly 12% of them singletons. The specimen sequenced was PBMCs. Every receptor here comes from a human donor in good health (CMV status not recorded). Some clones in this sample may be carry-over from other donors' samples.

This clonotype was seen more than once but under ten times. DNA for the CDR3: TGCGCCAGCAGCTCGCAGGCAGGGGGGATAGAGACCCAGTACTTC. Translation gives CASSSQAGGIETQYF. V is TRBV5-1 and J is TRBJ2-5; possible D gene TRBD1, 7 bases. The germline V gene has CDR1 SGHRS and CDR2 YFSETQ. The germline V and J ends were trimmed by 3 bases and 4 bases, with 16 bases remaining between them. The CDR3 is 15 residues long.

This clonotype showed up just once. A single base separates this from a much larger clone, so it may be a read error. V and J are TRBV14 and TRBJ1-1; 8 bases are a match to TRBD1. Germline CDR1 SGHDN, CDR2 FVKESK. This CDR3 has 14 residues. With 5 bases clipped from V and 5 bases from J, the junction kept 7 bases outside the gene matches. The CDR3 reads CASSFETGVTEAFF. In nucleotides, the CDR3 is TGTGCCAGCAGCTTCGAGACAGGGGTGACTGAAGCTTTCTTT. The entire variable domain, with the rest obtained from reference TRBV14 and TRBJ1-1, is as follows: EAGVTQFPSHSVIEKGQTVTLRCDPISGHDNLYWYRRVMGKEIKFLLHFVKESKQDESGMPNNRFLAERTGGTYSTLKVQPAELEDSGVYFCASSFETGVTEAFFGQGTRLTVV.

This clonotype was picked up a small number of times. The rearrangement joins TRBV7-3 to TRBJ1-2; D is perhaps TRBD1 (5 bases). There are 15 residues in the CDR3. In germline, CDR1 is SGHTA, CDR2 FQGTGA. The V and J ends lost 0 bases and 4 bases respectively, with 12 bases between them. The CDR3 protein is CASSLTGRGGYGYTF. CDR3 DNA: TGTGCCAGCAGCTTAACGGGGCGGGGCGGCTATGGCTACACCTTC.

This clonotype was counted many times. The rearrangement uses TRBV28 and TRBJ1-2; D not resolved. CDR3 length: 17 residues. The ends were cut back, 2 bases at V and 6 bases at J, with 22 bases in the middle. The germline V gene encodes CDR1 MDHEN and CDR2 SYDVKM. CDR3 sequence (DNA): TGTGCCAGCAGTTTAACCCCCTCGGGGTCAACGGAGAATGGCTACACCTTC. It specifies CASSLTPSGSTENGYTF.

This clonotype was counted at least ten times. This sequence joins TRBV12-3 or TRBV12-4 and TRBJ2-5, with TRBD2 identical over 16 bases. V trimming: 4 bases; J trimming: 4 bases; junction bases outside the gene matches: 18. This CDR3 spans 21 amino acids. The CDR3 protein is CASSSTSPGTSGRDSVETQYF. The CDR3 nucleotides read TGTGCCAGCAGTTCGACCTCACCCGGGACTAGCGGGAGGGATTCGGTAGAGACCCAGTACTTC.

The CDR3, as DNA: TGTGCCAGCAGTGAATTAGGCAGGAATAATTCACCCCTCCACTTT. It codes for CASSELGRNNSPLHF. This chain links TRBV2 with TRBJ1-6; no definite D call. The V gene's germline CDR1 is SNHLY and CDR2 FYNNEI. The CDR3 is made up of 15 amino acids. V shed 2 bases and J shed 5 bases, with 10 bases lying between them.

The sample holds a few counts of this clonotype. The chain carries TRBV29-1 and TRBJ1-4; a weak D match, TRBD1 (5 bases). CDR1 SQVTM and CDR2 ANQGSEA come from the germline V gene. This CDR3 region has 14 residues. V was pared by 4 bases and J by 3 bases, with 12 bases between. The CDR3: CSVGIGTANEKLFF. The CDR3 DNA sequence: TGCAGCGTTGGAATAGGGACGGCTAATGAAAAACTGTTTTTT.

This clonotype showed up many times. The genes are TRBV12-3 or TRBV12-4 and TRBJ1-5; D remains ambiguous. V lost 3 bases, J lost 5 bases, and 8 bases lay in between. The CDR3 spans 13 residues. The CDR3 coding sequence is TGTGCCAGCAGTTTCACACGCGATCAGCCCCAGCATTTT. Protein product: CASSFTRDQPQHF.

This clonotype was seen only a few times. The chain combines TRBV6-1 with TRBJ1-1; 10 nucleotides match TRBD1. Germline CDR1 reads MNHNS; CDR2 reads SASEGT. J gave up 1 base and V 6 bases, and 2 bases lay outside the gene matches. There are 14 residues in the CDR3. CDR3 sequence (DNA): TGTGCCAGCAGGACAGGGGGCCGGAACACTGAAGCTTTCTTT. Translating it yields CASRTGGRNTEAFF.

This clonotype was counted only a few times. V is TRBV19 and J is TRBJ1-5; the match to TRBD1 covers 7 bases. With 4 bases clipped from V and 6 bases from J, the junction kept 6 bases outside the gene matches. Germline assignment: CDR1 LNHDA and CDR2 SQIVND (reference sequence). There are 14 residues in the CDR3. The CDR3 region is CASSNDREGQPQHF. CDR3 bases: TGTGCCAGTAGTAATGACAGGGAAGGTCAGCCCCAGCATTTT.

The chain uses TRBV20-1 and TRBJ2-5; D is possibly TRBD1 (5 bases). The CDR3 is 12 amino acids. Trimming removed 2 bases at V and 5 bases at J, with 9 bases between. Germline values: CDR1 DFQATT, CDR2 SNEGSKA (reference sequence). CDR3 DNA: TGCAGTGCTAGACAGGGTCGGGAGACCCAGTACTTC. This translates into CSARQGRETQYF.

As to this clonotype: This may be a read error: a much more frequent sequence differs by one nucleotide. This CDR3 reads CASSPLKDAEAFF. In nucleotides, the CDR3 is TGTGCCAGCAGCCCTCTGAAGGACGCTGAAGCTTTCTTT. The chain employs TRBV3-1 and TRBJ1-1, with unresolved D. CDR1 is LGHDT, CDR2 YNNKEL, per germline (reference sequence). Trimming stripped 4 bases from V and 6 bases from J, with 12 bases between. The CDR3 runs to 13 residues.

This clonotype was recorded a few times. The gene calls are TRBV3-1 and TRBJ2-5; TRBD1 or TRBD2 may be the D gene (5 bases each). The CDR3 extends over 15 amino acids. The germline V gene encodes CDR1 LGHDT and CDR2 YNNKEL (reference sequence). The V gene lost 5 bases and the J gene lost 4 bases, with 17 bases spanning the gap. This CDR3 is CASSFSGTSRETQYF. CDR3 DNA sequence: TGTGCCAGCAGCTTTTCCGGGACGAGTCGAGAGACCCAGTACTTC.

There are many counts of this clonotype. In DNA form, the CDR3 reads TGTGCCAGCAGTTCCCTAAGCGGTCTAGCCAAAAACATTCAGTACTTC. Translated: CASSSLSGLAKNIQYF. V is TRBV28 and J is TRBJ2-4; D possibly corresponds to TRBD2 (5 bases). Germline CDR1 MDHEN, CDR2 SYDVKM. V lost 4 bases to trimming and J lost 0 bases, with 13 bases between them. This CDR3 contains 16 residues.

This clonotype was seen many times. The chain joins TRBV12-3 or TRBV12-4 to TRBJ2-2; 9 bases map to TRBD1. J was trimmed by 4 bases and V by 6 bases; bases with no gene match: 12. The CDR3 sequence is 17 residues long. The CDR3 loop reads CASSPWGTGWGTGELFF. As DNA, the CDR3 is TGTGCCAGCAGCCCATGGGGGACAGGGTGGGGCACCGGGGAGCTGTTTTTT.

The V gene is TRBV7-3, the J gene TRBJ2-2; 9 bases match TRBD1. The CDR3 totals 17 residues. Germline CDR1 SGHTA, CDR2 FQGTGA. V shed 1 base and J 3 bases; nucleotides not matched to a gene: 6. The CDR3 reads CASSLIPGQGYTGELFF. The CDR3 DNA reads TGTGCCAGCAGCTTAATACCGGGACAGGGCTACACCGGGGAGCTGTTTTTT.

There are many counts of this clonotype. The CDR3 sequence: CASRASGRTDEQYF. In DNA, the CDR3 is TGTGCCAGCAGGGCTAGCGGGAGGACAGACGAGCAGTACTTC. The gene calls are TRBV12-3 or TRBV12-4 and TRBJ2-7; 11 positions match TRBD2. The junction had 6 bases not matched to a gene; V was cut back by 6 bases and J by 5 bases. This CDR3 has 14 residues.

Comments on this clonotype: A much larger clone differs from this one at a single base, so this may be a read error. The CDR3 loop reads CASREAGQGYNEQFF. The DNA for the CDR3 is TGTGCCAGCAGAGAAGCGGGCCAAGGATACAATGAGCAGTTCTTC. The chain is built from TRBV9 and TRBJ2-1, with D maybe TRBD2 (6 bases). V lost 5 bases and J lost 4, with 16 bases in between. Germline V gives CDR1 SGDLS, CDR2 YYNGEE. This CDR3 comprises 15 residues.

This clonotype was counted ten times or more. The J gene is TRBJ2-3, the V gene TRBV28, with TRBD2 identical over 7 bases. Trimming removed 3 bases from V and 11 bases from J; junction bases left unmatched: 23. There are 18 residues in the CDR3. Germline V lookup: CDR1 MDHEN, CDR2 SYDVKM. The CDR3 sequence is CASSFKLKSGRGPRMQYF. CDR3 in DNA: TGTGCCAGCAGTTTCAAGCTGAAAAGTGGGAGGGGCCCAAGGATGCAGTATTTT.

This clonotype was seen many times. The CDR3 region is CASSRQGAKETQYF. CDR3 DNA: TGTGCCAGCAGTAGACAGGGGGCGAAAGAGACCCAGTACTTC. The V gene is TRBV6-6, the J gene TRBJ2-5; 10 nucleotides align to TRBD1. The CDR3 is 14 amino acids. V was clipped by 5 bases and J by 3 bases; unmatched bases: 3. Germline V gene data show CDR1 as MNHNY and CDR2 as SVGAGI (reference sequence).

This clonotype was observed a handful of times. This chain connects TRBV19 to TRBJ2-4, with unresolved D. This CDR3 is 13 amino acids long. V was clipped by 4 bases and J by 2 bases, with 6 bases between them. Germline CDR1 reads LNHDA; CDR2 reads SQIVND (reference sequence). CDR3 coding DNA: TGTGCCAGTAGTACCGGACCCAAAAACATTCAGTACTTC. Translated, it gives CASSTGPKNIQYF.